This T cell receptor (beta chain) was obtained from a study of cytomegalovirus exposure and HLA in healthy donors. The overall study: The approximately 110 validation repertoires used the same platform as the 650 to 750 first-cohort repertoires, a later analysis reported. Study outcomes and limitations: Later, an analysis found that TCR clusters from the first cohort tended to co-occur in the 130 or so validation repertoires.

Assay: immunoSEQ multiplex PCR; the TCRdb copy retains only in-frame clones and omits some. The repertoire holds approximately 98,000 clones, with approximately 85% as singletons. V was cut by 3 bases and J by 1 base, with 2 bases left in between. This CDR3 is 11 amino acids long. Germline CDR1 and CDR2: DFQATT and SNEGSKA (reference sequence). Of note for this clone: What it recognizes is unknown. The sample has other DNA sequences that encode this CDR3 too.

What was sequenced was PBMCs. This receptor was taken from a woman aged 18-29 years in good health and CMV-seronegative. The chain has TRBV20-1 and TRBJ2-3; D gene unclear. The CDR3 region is CSASGTDTQYF. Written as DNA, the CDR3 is TGCAGTGCTAGCGGCACAGATACGCAGTATTTT.